This TCR beta chain was found in a study of vaccination effects on CD4 cells after COVID-19. The V end was cut by 5 bases, the J end by 8 bases, with 12 bases between. The CDR3 covers 12 residues. In germline, CDR1 is MNHNY, CDR2 SVGAGI (reference sequence). As for this clone: Its target is not known.

Sequenced by immunoSEQ multiplex PCR; TCRdb stores in-frame clones only, minus some. The sample lists about 50,000 clones; approximately 80% were seen once. Having been cultured for roughly 9 days, the cells underwent CD4+ T cell isolation. This sequence was found in a human donor who received a COVID-19 vaccine. This sequence joins TRBV6-6 and TRBJ1-1; the D gene is possibly TRBD1 (6 bases). Sequencing was performed on CD4+ T cells from PBMCs cultured without peptide, taken before COVID-19 vaccination. The CDR3 here is CASSINRDEAFF. The DNA of the CDR3 is TGTGCCAGCAGTATTAACAGGGACGAAGCTTTCTTT.